Below, 8 T cell receptor beta chains from the same sample are listed, as sequenced in a study of response to subunit inactivated influenza vaccine. TCRdb redid the calling of the RT-PCR reads with MiXCR, one entry per CDR3 protein. The data hold about 480,000 distinct CDR3 sequences, with roughly 11% observed a single time. The sample was PBMCs from blood, taken about 6 weeks after vaccination. The receptors originated from a man aged 50 to 59 who received an inactivated influenza vaccine.

V and J are TRBV7-9 and TRBJ1-6; TRBD1 might be the D (5 bases). CDR1 SEHNR and CDR2 FQNEAQ come from the germline V gene (reference sequence). With 7 bases removed from V and 9 bases from J, the gap between germline ends came to 10 bases. The CDR3 has 12 amino acids. This CDR3 is CASTAGLSPLHF. In DNA form, the CDR3 reads TGTGCCAGCACGGCAGGGCTTTCACCCCTCCACTTT.

The chain carries TRBV7-9 and TRBJ1-1; D unresolved. V was cut by 5 bases and J by 2 bases, with 9 bases left in between. The CDR3 runs to 13 residues. The germline V gene encodes CDR1 SEHNR and CDR2 FQNEAQ (reference sequence). The CDR3 nucleotides are TGTGCCAGCAGCGTTACAGCAAACACTGAAGCTTTCTTT. Amino acid sequence: CASSVTANTEAFF.

This chain's CDR3 is CASSESGRVDNEQFF. The CDR3 nucleotides are TGCGCCAGCAGTGAGTCGGGAAGGGTTGACAATGAGCAGTTCTTC. The chain couples TRBV10-1 to TRBJ2-1, with D unclear. The V end lost 0 bases, the J end lost 5 bases, and 11 bases lay between the germline ends. CDR3 size: 15 residues. The germline V gene has CDR1 WNHNN and CDR2 SYGVQD (reference sequence).

This clonotype was seen more than once but under ten times. The genes are TRBV21-1 and TRBJ2-7; the table calls TRBD1, which could not be checked here. TRBV21-1 is annotated as a pseudogene. The CDR3 consists of 15 residues. CDR3 in amino acids: CASSIQGESSYEQYF. The DNA of the CDR3 is TGTGCCAGCAGCATACAGGGCGAAAGCTCCTACGAGCAGTACTTC.

The V call is TRBV2, the J call TRBJ1-2, with D perhaps matching TRBD1 (5 bases). Trimming cost V 6 bases and J 2 bases, with 16 bases left between them. Germline CDR1 SNHLY, CDR2 FYNNEI. The CDR3 is made up of 15 amino acids. CDR3 region: CASRYPGRTNYGYTF. CDR3 DNA: TGTGCCAGCAGATATCCGGGACGGACAAACTATGGCTACACCTTC. The entire variable domain, with the rest obtained from reference TRBV2 and TRBJ1-2, is as follows: EPEVTQTPSHQVTQMGQEVILRCVPISNHLYFYWYRQILGQKVEFLVSFYNNEISEKSEIFDDQFSVERPDGSNFTLKIRSTKLEDSAMYFCASRYPGRTNYGYTFGSGTRLTVV.

This clonotype was seen repeatedly, ten times or more. The gene calls are TRBV29-1 and TRBJ1-1; no clear D gene. The germline V gene encodes CDR1 SQVTM and CDR2 ANQGSEA. The CDR3 runs 11 residues. The V and J ends lost 7 bases and 0 bases respectively, with 6 bases between them. The CDR3 sequence is CSAVVNTEAFF. The CDR3 DNA follows: TGCAGCGCGGTCGTGAACACTGAAGCTTTCTTT.

This clonotype was counted only a few times. V is TRBV4-3 and J is TRBJ2-5; 7 bases match TRBD1. The CDR3 loop spans 15 amino acids. Germline values: CDR1 LGHNA, CDR2 YSLEER. V was clipped by 4 bases and J by 6 bases; unmatched bases: 11. The CDR3 loop reads CASSPETGSLKTQYF. CDR3 nucleotides: TGCGCCAGCAGCCCGGAGACAGGGTCGTTAAAGACCCAGTACTTC.

This clonotype was observed a handful of times. J is TRBJ2-7 and V is TRBV7-3, with 9 positions matching TRBD2. V lost 1 base to trimming and J lost 4 bases; unmatched junction nucleotides: 5. In germline, CDR1 is SGHTA, CDR2 FQGTGA. There are 15 residues in the CDR3. The CDR3 is CASSLNGGRVYEQYF. The CDR3 bases are TGTGCCAGCAGCTTAAATGGCGGGAGGGTTTACGAGCAGTACTTC.